This T cell receptor (beta chain) was captured in a study of T cells in women clearing cervical HPV infection. Study-wide findings and caveats: Repertoire richness, not evenness, was significantly elevated in CIN3+ cases versus controls.

About this clone itself: Its antigen is still unknown. Read sequence stops 3 residues before the CDR3 end, and the germline J gene provides the missing end.

In germline, CDR1 is SGDLS, CDR2 YYNGEE. Trimming stripped 0 bases from V and 5 bases from J, with 14 bases between. This CDR3 comprises 15 residues. The data were produced by immunoSEQ multiplex PCR, yet TCRdb's version contains in-frame clones alone and is incomplete. The clone table shows tens of thousands of clones, with the ten largest holding 6.6%. The sample consisted of blood buffy coat. The receptor was derived from a woman between 18 and 69 years old with a cervical HPV16 infection that either progressed to CIN3+ or cleared (not recorded which). The genes are TRBV9 and TRBJ1-1; the D gene is possibly TRBD1 (5 bases). The sequenced part of the CDR3 DNA is TGTGCCAGCAGCGTAGGAGAAGGGGCAAGGACTGAA. This codes for CASSVGEGARTE. The full CDR3 protein is CASSVGEGARTEAFF.